This T cell receptor (beta chain) was sequenced for a study of vaccination effects on CD4 cells after COVID-19. Antigen-specific CD4+ T cells were expanded with viral peptide pools in the ViraFEST assay before sequencing. Researchers isolated CD4+ T cells once roughly nine days of culture had elapsed. As their vaccination, participants received two doses of either BNT162b2 or mRNA-1273. Every well got 2 million to 2.5 million PBMC, which were grown with about 10 IU/ml IL-2 and roughly 9.3 ug/ml peptides. Clones were sequenced by immunoSEQ multiplex PCR, and TCRdb holds only the in-frame ones, with some missing. This table has roughly 27,000 clones, 83% appearing once. For this clone: Its antigen is not identified.

The germline V gene has CDR1 LNHDA and CDR2 SQIVND (reference sequence). The ends were cut back, 11 bases at V and 3 bases at J, with 13 bases in the middle. This CDR3 contains 12 residues. Study results and caveats: Among infection- and vaccine-induced clones, marked clonal contraction occurred late after vaccination.

This rearrangement joins TRBV19 to TRBJ1-1, with unresolved D. This TCR was sampled from a human donor who received a COVID-19 vaccine. Some clones in this sample may be carry-over from other donors' samples. Specimen: CD4+ T cells from PBMCs cultured with HCoV-NL63 spike peptides, collected after COVID-19 vaccination. CDR3 nucleotides: TGTGCCTCGTCCGGCGAAGACACTGAAGCTTTCTTT. Translating gives CASSGEDTEAFF.